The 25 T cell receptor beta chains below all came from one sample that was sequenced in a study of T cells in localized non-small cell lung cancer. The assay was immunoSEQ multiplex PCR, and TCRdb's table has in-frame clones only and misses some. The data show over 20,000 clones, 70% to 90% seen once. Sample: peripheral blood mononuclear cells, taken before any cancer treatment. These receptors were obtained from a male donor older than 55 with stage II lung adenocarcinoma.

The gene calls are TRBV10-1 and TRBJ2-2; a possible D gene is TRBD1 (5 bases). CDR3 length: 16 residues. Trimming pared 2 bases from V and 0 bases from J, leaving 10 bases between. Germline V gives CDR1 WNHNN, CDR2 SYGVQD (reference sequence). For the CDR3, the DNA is TGCGCCAGCAGTGAGGAGACAGTTCCGAACACCGGGGAGCTGTTTTTT. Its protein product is CASSEETVPNTGELFF.

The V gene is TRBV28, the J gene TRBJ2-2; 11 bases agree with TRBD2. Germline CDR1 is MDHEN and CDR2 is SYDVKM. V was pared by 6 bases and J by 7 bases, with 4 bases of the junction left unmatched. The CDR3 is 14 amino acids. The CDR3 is CASRMGLAVGELFF. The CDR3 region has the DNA TGTGCCAGCAGGATGGGACTAGCGGTCGGGGAGCTGTTTTTT.

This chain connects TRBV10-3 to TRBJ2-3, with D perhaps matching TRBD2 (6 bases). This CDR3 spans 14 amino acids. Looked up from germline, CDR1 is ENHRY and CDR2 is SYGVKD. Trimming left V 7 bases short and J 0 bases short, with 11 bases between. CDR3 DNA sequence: TGTGCCATCAATGGAGGGACTAGCACAGATACGCAGTATTTT. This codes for CAINGGTSTDTQYF.

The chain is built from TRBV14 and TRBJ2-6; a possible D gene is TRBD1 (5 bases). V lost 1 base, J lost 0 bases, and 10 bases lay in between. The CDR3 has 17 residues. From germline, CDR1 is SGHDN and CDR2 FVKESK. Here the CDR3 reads CASSQVLGRSGANVLTF. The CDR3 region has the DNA TGTGCCAGCAGCCAAGTTTTGGGGCGCTCTGGGGCCAACGTCCTGACTTTC.

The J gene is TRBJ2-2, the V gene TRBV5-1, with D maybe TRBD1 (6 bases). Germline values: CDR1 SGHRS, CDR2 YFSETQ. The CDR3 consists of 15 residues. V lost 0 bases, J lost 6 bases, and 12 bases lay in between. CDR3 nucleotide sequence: TGCGCCAGCAGCTTGGGGGGGACAACTCCCGGGGAGCTGTTTTTT. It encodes CASSLGGTTPGELFF.

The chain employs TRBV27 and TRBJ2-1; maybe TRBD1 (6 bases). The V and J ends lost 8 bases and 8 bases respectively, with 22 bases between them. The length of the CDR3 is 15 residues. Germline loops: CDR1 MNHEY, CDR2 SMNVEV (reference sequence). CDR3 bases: TGTGCCAGCTCAACGAACAGGGACACTTCGTATGAGCAGTTCTTC. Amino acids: CASSTNRDTSYEQFF.

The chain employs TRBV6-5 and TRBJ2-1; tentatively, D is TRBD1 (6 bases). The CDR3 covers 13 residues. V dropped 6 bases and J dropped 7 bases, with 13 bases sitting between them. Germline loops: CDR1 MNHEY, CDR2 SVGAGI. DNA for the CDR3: TGTGCCAGCAGGACCGGACAGTTTAATGAGCAGTTCTTC. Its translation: CASRTGQFNEQFF.

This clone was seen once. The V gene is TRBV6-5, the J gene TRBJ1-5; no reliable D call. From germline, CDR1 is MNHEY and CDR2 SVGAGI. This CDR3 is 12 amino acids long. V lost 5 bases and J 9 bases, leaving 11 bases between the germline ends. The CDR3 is CASSTEQGPQHF. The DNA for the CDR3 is TGTGCCAGCAGTACGGAGCAAGGGCCCCAGCATTTT.

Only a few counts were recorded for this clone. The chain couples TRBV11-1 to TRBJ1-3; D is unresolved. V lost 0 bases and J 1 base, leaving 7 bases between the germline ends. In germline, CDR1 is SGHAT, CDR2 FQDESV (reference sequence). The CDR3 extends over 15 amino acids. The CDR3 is CASSLAQSSGNTIYF. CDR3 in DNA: TGTGCCAGCAGCTTAGCGCAATCTTCTGGAAACACCATATATTTT.

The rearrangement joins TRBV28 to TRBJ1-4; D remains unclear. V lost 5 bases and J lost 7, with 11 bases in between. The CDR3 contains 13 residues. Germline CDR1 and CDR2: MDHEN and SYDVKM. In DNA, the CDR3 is TGTGCCAGCAGTCTCGGAGGTAGTGAAAAACTGTTTTTT. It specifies CASSLGGSEKLFF.

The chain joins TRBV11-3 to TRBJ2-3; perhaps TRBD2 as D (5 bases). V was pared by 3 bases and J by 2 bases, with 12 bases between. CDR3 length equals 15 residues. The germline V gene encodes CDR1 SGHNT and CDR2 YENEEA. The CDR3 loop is CASSLADGNTDTQYF. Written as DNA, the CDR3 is TGTGCCAGCAGCTTGGCCGACGGGAACACAGATACGCAGTATTTT. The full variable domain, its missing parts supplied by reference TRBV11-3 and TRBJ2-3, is EAGVVQSPRYKIIEKKQPVAFWCNPISGHNTLYWYLQNLGQGPELLIRYENEEAVDDSQLPKDRFSAERLKGVDSTLKIQPAELGDSAVYLCASSLADGNTDTQYFGPGTRLTVL.

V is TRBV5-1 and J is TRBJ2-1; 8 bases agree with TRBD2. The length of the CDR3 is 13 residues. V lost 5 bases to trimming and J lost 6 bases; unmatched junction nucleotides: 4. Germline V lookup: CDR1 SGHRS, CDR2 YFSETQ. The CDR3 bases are TGCGCCAGCAGACCCACTAGCGGCAATGAGCAGTTCTTC. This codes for CASRPTSGNEQFF.

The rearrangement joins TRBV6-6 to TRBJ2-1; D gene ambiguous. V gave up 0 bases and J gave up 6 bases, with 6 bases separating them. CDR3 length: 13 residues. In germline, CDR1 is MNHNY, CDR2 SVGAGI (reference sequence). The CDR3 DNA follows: TGTGCCAGCAGTTACTCATACGCCAATGAGCAGTTCTTC. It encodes CASSYSYANEQFF.

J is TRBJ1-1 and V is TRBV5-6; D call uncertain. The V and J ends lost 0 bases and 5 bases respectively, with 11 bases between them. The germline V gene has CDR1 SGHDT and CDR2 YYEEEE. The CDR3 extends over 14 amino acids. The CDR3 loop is CASSLGRRWTEAFF. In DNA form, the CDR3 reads TGTGCCAGCAGCTTGGGTAGGAGGTGGACTGAAGCTTTCTTT.

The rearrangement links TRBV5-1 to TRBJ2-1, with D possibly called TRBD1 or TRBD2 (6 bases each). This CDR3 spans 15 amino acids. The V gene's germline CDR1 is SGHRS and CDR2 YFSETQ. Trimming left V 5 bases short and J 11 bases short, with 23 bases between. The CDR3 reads CASRYLPGAMDQQFF. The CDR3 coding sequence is TGCGCCAGCAGGTATTTGCCGGGGGCAATGGACCAGCAGTTCTTC.

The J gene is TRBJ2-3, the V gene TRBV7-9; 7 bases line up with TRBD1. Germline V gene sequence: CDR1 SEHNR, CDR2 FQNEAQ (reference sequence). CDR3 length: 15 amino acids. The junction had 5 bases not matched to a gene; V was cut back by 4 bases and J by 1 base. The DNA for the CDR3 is TGTGCCAGCAGCTACACAGGGGTAGGCACAGATACGCAGTATTTT. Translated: CASSYTGVGTDTQYF.

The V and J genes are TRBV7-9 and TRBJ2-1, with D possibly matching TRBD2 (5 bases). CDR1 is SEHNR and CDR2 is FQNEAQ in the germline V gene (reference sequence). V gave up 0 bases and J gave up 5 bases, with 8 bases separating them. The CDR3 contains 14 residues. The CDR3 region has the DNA TGTGCCAGCAGCTTAGCGTTACTAGACAATGAGCAGTTCTTC. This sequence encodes CASSLALLDNEQFF.

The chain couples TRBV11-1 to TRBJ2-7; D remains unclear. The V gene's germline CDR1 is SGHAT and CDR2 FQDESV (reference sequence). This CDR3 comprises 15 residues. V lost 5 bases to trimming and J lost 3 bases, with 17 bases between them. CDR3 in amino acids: CASSKPMAGVYEQYF. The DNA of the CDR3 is TGTGCCAGCAGCAAGCCTATGGCCGGAGTCTACGAGCAGTACTTC.

CDR3 DNA: TGTGCCAGCAGCCAAGAACTAGCGGGAGGTCACGAGCAGTTCTTC. Its protein product is CASSQELAGGHEQFF. The rearrangement links TRBV4-2 to TRBJ2-1; 12 bases match TRBD2. The CDR3 extends over 15 amino acids. The V gene end was trimmed by 0 bases and the J gene end by 10 bases; junction bases not matched to a gene: 4. CDR1 is LGHNA and CDR2 is YNFKEQ in the germline V gene.

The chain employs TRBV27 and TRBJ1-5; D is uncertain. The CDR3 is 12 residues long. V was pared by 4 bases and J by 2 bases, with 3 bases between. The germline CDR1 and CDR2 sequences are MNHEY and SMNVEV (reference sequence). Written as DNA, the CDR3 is TGTGCCAGCAGTTCCGGCAATCAGCCCCAGCATTTT. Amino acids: CASSSGNQPQHF.

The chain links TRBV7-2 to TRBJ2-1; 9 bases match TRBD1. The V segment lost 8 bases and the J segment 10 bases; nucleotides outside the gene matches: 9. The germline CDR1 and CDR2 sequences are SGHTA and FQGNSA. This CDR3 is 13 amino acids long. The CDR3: CASGTGNQQEQFF. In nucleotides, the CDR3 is TGTGCCAGCGGGACAGGGAATCAACAAGAGCAGTTCTTC.

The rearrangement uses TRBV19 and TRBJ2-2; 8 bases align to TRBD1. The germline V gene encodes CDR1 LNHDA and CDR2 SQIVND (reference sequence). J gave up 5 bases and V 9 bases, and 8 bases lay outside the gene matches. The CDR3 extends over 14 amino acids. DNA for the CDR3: TGTGCCAGCACCGACAGGGGTGGGACCGGGGAGCTGTTTTTT. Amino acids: CASTDRGGTGELFF.

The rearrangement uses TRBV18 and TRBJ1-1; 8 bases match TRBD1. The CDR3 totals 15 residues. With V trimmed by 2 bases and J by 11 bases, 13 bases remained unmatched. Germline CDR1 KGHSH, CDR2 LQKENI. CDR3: CASSPNENRGLTAFF. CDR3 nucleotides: TGTGCCAGCTCACCAAACGAGAACAGGGGGTTGACGGCTTTCTTT.

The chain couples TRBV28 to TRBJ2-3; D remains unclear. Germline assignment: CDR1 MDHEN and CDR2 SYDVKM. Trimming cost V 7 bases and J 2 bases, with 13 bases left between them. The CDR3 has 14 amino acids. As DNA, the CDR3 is TGTGCCAGCAACGAGCGTCCCTACACAGATACGCAGTATTTT. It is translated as CASNERPYTDTQYF.

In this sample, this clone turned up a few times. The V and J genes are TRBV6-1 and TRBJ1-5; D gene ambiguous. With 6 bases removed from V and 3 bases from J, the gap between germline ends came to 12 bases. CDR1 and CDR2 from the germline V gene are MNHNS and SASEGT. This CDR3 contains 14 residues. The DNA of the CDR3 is TGTGCCAGCAGCCGGACTCGGGACAATCAGCCCCAGCATTTT. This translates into CASSRTRDNQPQHF.